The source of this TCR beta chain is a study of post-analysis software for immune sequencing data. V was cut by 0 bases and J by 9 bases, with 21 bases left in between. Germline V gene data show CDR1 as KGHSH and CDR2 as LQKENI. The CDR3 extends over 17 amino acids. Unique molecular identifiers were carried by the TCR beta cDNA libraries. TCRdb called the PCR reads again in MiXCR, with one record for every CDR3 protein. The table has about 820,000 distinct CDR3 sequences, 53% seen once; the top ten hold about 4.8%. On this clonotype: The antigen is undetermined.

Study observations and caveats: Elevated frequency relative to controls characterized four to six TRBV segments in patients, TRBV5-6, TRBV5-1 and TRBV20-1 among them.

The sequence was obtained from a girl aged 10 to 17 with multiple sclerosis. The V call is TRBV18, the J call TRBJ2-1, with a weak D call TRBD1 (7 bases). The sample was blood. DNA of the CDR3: TGTGCCAGCTCACCACCGGAGGGACAGTCGGGCCGGAGTGAGCAGTTCTTC. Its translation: CASSPPEGQSGRSEQFF. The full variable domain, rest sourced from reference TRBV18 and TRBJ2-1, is NAGVMQNPRHLVRRRGQEARLRCSPMKGHSHVYWYRQLPEEGLKFMVYLQKENIIDESGMPKERFSAEFPKEGPSILRIQQVVRGDSAAYFCASSPPEGQSGRSEQFFGPGTRLTVL.